The 26 T cell receptor beta chains below come from one sample, sequenced in a study of vaccination and CD4 T cells after COVID-19. This sample's treatment: approximately nine-day PBMC culture with coronavirus spike peptide pools or control peptides (ViraFEST assay). These CD4+ T cells came from an unexposed donor, sampled before the COVID-19 pandemic (2011-2018). The Oncomine TCR Beta short-read assay generated sequence data from the DNA of cultured CD4+ T cells. A single record per CDR3 protein comes from TCRdb applying MiXCR to the PCR reads. Of thousands of distinct CDR3 sequences detected, around 41% appear once; the ten largest clones hold less than 40%. Their specific antigens are unknown. Sequencing was done on a sample of CD4+ T cells from blood, cultured in vitro. These receptors came from a human donor in good health.

The J gene is TRBJ1-1, the V gene TRBV15, with no clear D. This CDR3 has 13 residues. Trimming removed 1 base at V and 0 bases at J, with 3 bases between. Germline V CDR1 and CDR2: LNHNV, YYDKDF (reference sequence). CDR3 sequence: CATSRGVNTEAFF. In DNA form, the CDR3 reads TGTGCCACCAGCAGAGGAGTGAACACTGAAGCTTTCTTT.

The V call is TRBV2, the J call TRBJ1-6, with TRBD1 identical over 8 bases. The CDR3 is 13 residues long. Germline values: CDR1 SNHLY, CDR2 FYNNEI. The V segment lost 6 bases and the J segment 7 bases; nucleotides outside the gene matches: 2. The CDR3 DNA reads TGTGCCAGCAGCACAGGGGGGAATTCACCCCTCCACTTT. This gives the protein CASSTGGNSPLHF.

CDR3 protein: CASSLEDNTEAFF. CDR3 nucleotides: TGTGCCAGCAGCTTAGAGGATAACACTGAAGCTTTCTTT. V and J are TRBV7-9 and TRBJ1-1, with D hard to call. Germline lookup yields CDR1 SEHNR and CDR2 FQNEAQ (reference sequence). The CDR3 spans 13 residues. V lost 1 base to trimming and J lost 2 bases, with 5 bases between them.

V is TRBV6-1 and J is TRBJ2-1; TRBD1 matches at 10 bases. The germline V gene encodes CDR1 MNHNS and CDR2 SASEGT. V lost 7 bases, J lost 10 bases, and 10 bases stayed unmatched. This CDR3 contains 14 residues. The chain's CDR3 is CASNAGTGAREQFF. The CDR3 DNA reads TGTGCCAGCAACGCCGGGACAGGGGCTCGGGAGCAGTTCTTC.

The rearrangement links TRBV5-1 to TRBJ1-2, with 7 bases aligning to TRBD1. The CDR3 has 15 amino acids. V lost 0 bases and J lost 4; bases outside the gene matches: 6. Germline V gives CDR1 SGHRS, CDR2 YFSETQ. The CDR3 region has the DNA TGCGCCAGCAGCTTGGGACAGGGCGAGGGCTATGGCTACACCTTC. Translating it yields CASSLGQGEGYGYTF.

This clonotype appeared a few times. The rearrangement uses TRBV6-1 and TRBJ1-2; D is unresolved. The CDR3 covers 15 residues. Germline lookup yields CDR1 MNHNS and CDR2 SASEGT. The germline V and J ends were trimmed by 8 bases and 2 bases, with 18 bases remaining between them. The CDR3 protein is CASGYDKGPNYGYTF. The CDR3 nucleotides read TGTGCCAGCGGATATGACAAAGGCCCGAACTATGGCTACACCTTC.

The chain is built from TRBV20-1 and TRBJ1-6; 7 nucleotides line up with TRBD1. The CDR3 contains 14 residues. With 6 bases clipped from V and 7 bases from J, the junction kept 9 bases outside the gene matches. The germline CDR1 and CDR2 sequences are DFQATT and SNEGSKA (reference sequence). Here the CDR3 reads CSASRQGVNSPLHF. As DNA, the CDR3 is TGCAGTGCCAGCCGACAGGGAGTAAATTCACCCCTCCACTTT.

As DNA, the CDR3 is TGTGCCAGCAGTTACCTTACAGGGGGGACTGAAGCTTTCTTT. Its protein product is CASSYLTGGTEAFF. The chain has TRBV6-5 and TRBJ1-1, with 8 bases identical to TRBD1. Germline V gene sequence: CDR1 MNHEY, CDR2 SVGAGI. Trimming cost V 2 bases and J 5 bases; bases outside gene matches: 4. CDR3 length: 14 residues.

In its sample, this clonotype was seen a few times. The chain links TRBV5-5 to TRBJ1-5, with D perhaps matching TRBD1 (5 bases). The CDR3 is made up of 14 amino acids. The V end was cut by 0 bases, the J end by 5 bases, with 9 bases between. Per the germline V gene, CDR1 is SGHKS and CDR2 is YYEKEE (reference sequence). Here the CDR3 DNA reads TGTGCCAGCAGCTTGGAGGGGAGCGATCAGCCCCAGCATTTT. As protein: CASSLEGSDQPQHF.

CDR3 residues: CASRDTPGQPQHF. DNA for the CDR3: TGTGCCAGCCGGGACACCCCGGGTCAGCCCCAGCATTTT. The J gene is TRBJ1-5, the V gene TRBV4-2; D is perhaps TRBD1 (6 bases). CDR3 length equals 13 residues. Trimming pared 8 bases from V and 6 bases from J, leaving 14 bases between. CDR1 LGHNA and CDR2 YNFKEQ come from the germline V gene.

This clonotype was seen only a few times. The chain recombines TRBV20-1 with TRBJ1-1; 8 bases are a match to TRBD1. J gave up 5 bases and V 6 bases, and 8 bases lay outside the gene matches. The CDR3 totals 13 residues. The germline V gene encodes CDR1 DFQATT and CDR2 SNEGSKA (reference sequence). CDR3 bases: TGCAGTGCGATGACAGGGGTATGGACTGAAGCTTTCTTT. It translates to CSAMTGVWTEAFF.

This sequence joins TRBV6-5 and TRBJ2-3, with 8 bases matching TRBD2. The CDR3 runs 17 residues. With V trimmed by 2 bases and J by 4 bases, 11 bases remained unmatched. Germline CDR1 is MNHEY and CDR2 is SVGAGI. The CDR3 protein is CASSYGHAGGRPDTQYF. As DNA, the CDR3 is TGTGCCAGCAGTTACGGTCACGCGGGGGGCCGCCCAGATACGCAGTATTTT.

The chain couples TRBV20-1 to TRBJ2-3; 9 nucleotides line up with TRBD2. The CDR3 runs to 12 residues. J lost 11 bases, V lost 3 bases, and 6 bases had no gene match. CDR1 is DFQATT, CDR2 SNEGSKA, per germline (reference sequence). The CDR3 loop reads CSARREGRGQYF. The CDR3 region has the DNA TGCAGTGCTAGGCGGGAGGGCCGCGGGCAGTATTTT.

The chain employs TRBV6-5 and TRBJ2-2; 9 bases are a match to TRBD1. The V segment lost 4 bases and the J segment 3 bases; nucleotides outside the gene matches: 6. Germline CDR1 MNHEY, CDR2 SVGAGI. CDR3 length: 16 amino acids. The CDR3, as DNA: TGTGCCAGCAGTTCTTGGGACAGGGTACACACCGGGGAGCTGTTTTTT. It specifies CASSSWDRVHTGELFF.

This sequence joins TRBV6-1 and TRBJ2-3, with D possibly being TRBD1 or TRBD2 (6 bases each). Looked up from germline, CDR1 is MNHNS and CDR2 is SASEGT. The CDR3 is 15 amino acids. V lost 6 bases, J lost 1 base, and 14 bases lay in between. CDR3 sequence reads: CASSLRRGGTDTQYF. The CDR3 bases are TGTGCCAGCAGCCTAAGGAGGGGGGGCACAGATACGCAGTATTTT.

This clonotype was seen more than once but under ten times. This CDR3 reads CASRSDTKQSPNYGYTF. The CDR3 DNA reads as TGTGCCAGCAGGAGTGACACAAAACAGAGCCCCAACTATGGCTACACCTTC. This chain connects TRBV6-1 to TRBJ1-2; no clear D. V was cut by 6 bases and J by 2 bases, with 22 bases left in between. The CDR3 is 17 amino acids. Germline V gene sequence: CDR1 MNHNS, CDR2 SASEGT.

The chain couples TRBV6-1 to TRBJ1-1, with D uncertain. Looked up from germline, CDR1 is MNHNS and CDR2 is SASEGT. Trimming took 8 bases from V and 0 from J, leaving 16 bases between them. This CDR3 is 15 amino acids long. CDR3 nucleotides: TGTGCCAGCCGTGCCCCCCTAAGAATGAACACTGAAGCTTTCTTT. Its translation is CASRAPLRMNTEAFF.

This clonotype showed up just once. The V and J genes are TRBV9 and TRBJ2-5; D possibly corresponds to TRBD1 (6 bases). The CDR3 is 15 residues long. Germline V gene sequence: CDR1 SGDLS, CDR2 YYNGEE. Trimming shortened V by 4 bases and J by 0 bases, and 13 bases separated the two germline ends. The CDR3 bases are TGTGCCAGCAGCCTCGGGACAATTTACCAAGAGACCCAGTACTTC. As protein: CASSLGTIYQETQYF.

There are a few counts of this clonotype. The J gene is TRBJ1-5, the V gene TRBV6-1; D is unclear. The germline V gene has CDR1 MNHNS and CDR2 SASEGT. Trimming pared 5 bases from V and 0 bases from J, leaving 5 bases between. This CDR3 comprises 13 residues. CDR3 in amino acids: CASSINSNQPQHF. CDR3 nucleotides: TGTGCCAGCAGTATCAATAGCAATCAGCCCCAGCATTTT.

The J gene is TRBJ2-7, the V gene TRBV20-1, with TRBD2 matching 7 bases. Losses at the gene ends were 6 bases for V and 0 bases for J; bases not matched to a gene: 14. Per germline, CDR1 DFQATT and CDR2 SNEGSKA (reference sequence). The CDR3 is 16 amino acids. CDR3 nucleotides: TGCAGTGCCGGAGATAGCGGCGGGGGACGCTCCTACGAGCAGTACTTC. Translated: CSAGDSGGGRSYEQYF.

The DNA of the CDR3 is TGTGCCAGCGGCCTATACACCGGGGAGCTGTTTTTT. Translating gives CASGLYTGELFF. The J gene is TRBJ2-2, the V gene TRBV6-1; unclear D gene. Germline loops: CDR1 MNHNS, CDR2 SASEGT. The V gene lost 8 bases and the J gene lost 3 bases, with 7 bases spanning the gap. CDR3 length: 12 amino acids.

The chain employs TRBV19 and TRBJ1-5; D is possibly TRBD1 (5 bases). This CDR3 contains 14 residues. From germline, CDR1 is LNHDA and CDR2 SQIVND (reference sequence). V lost 3 bases, J lost 5 bases, and 11 bases lay in between. The CDR3 bases are TGTGCCAGTAGTATTTGGGGGGGGGATCAGCCCCAGCATTTT. Translation: CASSIWGGDQPQHF.

The chain has TRBV6-1 and TRBJ1-5, with D possibly TRBD1 on 6 matching bases. This CDR3 is 19 amino acids long. Germline values: CDR1 MNHNS, CDR2 SASEGT. The V gene lost 0 bases and the J gene lost 7 bases, with 25 bases spanning the gap. Here the CDR3 reads CASSEAGQQGRRSGQPQHF. The CDR3 nucleotides are TGTGCCAGCAGTGAAGCCGGACAGCAAGGGCGACGTTCAGGACAGCCCCAGCATTTT.

The J gene is TRBJ2-7, the V gene TRBV25-1; D ambiguous. The germline gives CDR1 MGHDK, CDR2 SYGVNS. V lost 3 bases to trimming and J lost 5 bases, with 2 bases between them. This CDR3 region has 10 residues. The CDR3 DNA is TGTGCCAGCAGTGAGAACGAGCAGTACTTC. Translating gives CASSENEQYF.

The chain has TRBV30 and TRBJ1-6; weak D call: TRBD1 (6 bases). Per germline, CDR1 GTSNPN and CDR2 SVGIG (reference sequence). V gave up 1 base and J gave up 2 bases, with 12 bases separating them. The CDR3 loop spans 16 amino acids. The CDR3 sequence: CAWSGGGLAYNSPLHF. The CDR3 DNA reads as TGTGCCTGGAGTGGGGGGGGGCTGGCCTATAATTCACCCCTCCACTTT.

V and J are TRBV10-1 and TRBJ1-1, with a tentative D call TRBD1 (5 bases). The CDR3 covers 14 residues. The V gene lost 6 bases and the J gene lost 0 bases, with 11 bases spanning the gap. CDR1 and CDR2 (germline): WNHNN, SYGVQD (reference sequence). This CDR3 reads CASSPQGLNTEAFF. CDR3 DNA sequence: TGCGCCAGCAGCCCCCAGGGATTGAACACTGAAGCTTTCTTT.